A selection of T cell receptor beta chains follows, all from one sample in a study of response to subunit inactivated influenza vaccine. TCRdb fed the RT-PCR reads into MiXCR, producing one record per CDR3 protein. The sample lists around 540,000 distinct CDR3 sequences, around 11% seen once, with 10% to 13% in the top ten. This specimen consisted of PBMCs from blood, obtained on the day of vaccination. The origin of the receptors is a man between 50 and 59 years old who received an inactivated influenza vaccine. Each CDR3 is given with its conserved first and last residue. Each record gives: clone size, V gene, D gene, J gene, CDR3 length, CDR3 DNA, CDR3 protein. D genes are given only for firm matches. Size tells how often a clone was seen (once, few, many) or the class of an expanded clone, and some rows leave it out.

clone size: NA; V gene: TRBV28; D gene: NA; J gene: TRBJ2-7; CDR3 length: 15; CDR3 DNA: TGTGCCAGCAGTTCCCAAGGGGGGCAATACTACGAGCAGTACTTC; CDR3 protein: CASSSQGGQYYEQYF
clone size: NA; V gene: TRBV12-3/TRBV12-4; D gene: NA; J gene: TRBJ2-7; CDR3 length: 14; CDR3 DNA: TGTGCCAGCAGCCAGCTTTTGGATACTTACGAGCAGTACTTC; CDR3 protein: CASSQLLDTYEQYF
clone size: few; V gene: TRBV5-1; D gene: NA; J gene: TRBJ2-7; CDR3 length: 15; CDR3 DNA: TGCGCCAGCAGCTCCACTAGCTTTAGCTCCTACGAGCAGTACTTC; CDR3 protein: CASSSTSFSSYEQYF
clone size: few; V gene: TRBV4-3; D gene: TRBD2; J gene: TRBJ2-7; CDR3 length: 16; CDR3 DNA: TGCGCCAGCAGCCAAGTTCCTATCGCGGGGGTCTACGAGCAGTACTTC; CDR3 protein: CASSQVPIAGVYEQYF
clone size: many; V gene: TRBV28; D gene: TRBD1; J gene: TRBJ2-2; CDR3 length: 15; CDR3 DNA: TGTGCCAGCCGGTACAGGGGCTTGAACACCGGGGAGCTGTTTTTT; CDR3 protein: CASRYRGLNTGELFF
clone size: few; V gene: TRBV9; D gene: TRBD1; J gene: TRBJ2-3; CDR3 length: 17; CDR3 DNA: TGTGCCAGCAGCCCAAGTCCGCGAGACAGGGGAGCAGATACGCAGTATTTT; CDR3 protein: CASSPSPRDRGADTQYF
clone size: NA; V gene: TRBV7-2; D gene: NA; J gene: TRBJ2-1; CDR3 length: 14; CDR3 DNA: TGTGCCAGCAGCGTACCCCCTGCCTACAATGAGCAGTTCTTC; CDR3 protein: CASSVPPAYNEQFF
clone size: NA; V gene: TRBV19; D gene: NA; J gene: TRBJ2-7; CDR3 length: 14; CDR3 DNA: TGTGCCAGTAGTATATACGGGGAAACCTACGAGCAGTACTTC; CDR3 protein: CASSIYGETYEQYF
clone size: few; V gene: TRBV29-1; D gene: NA; J gene: TRBJ2-1; CDR3 length: 14; CDR3 DNA: TGCAGCGTTGATGGGGAGGGGGCATATTATGAGCAGTTCTTC; CDR3 protein: CSVDGEGAYYEQFF
clone size: many; V gene: TRBV6-1; D gene: NA; J gene: TRBJ2-7; CDR3 length: 16; CDR3 DNA: TGTGCCAGCCGCCCGGGCCGCGGACAGAGCTCCTACGAGCAGTACTTC; CDR3 protein: CASRPGRGQSSYEQYF